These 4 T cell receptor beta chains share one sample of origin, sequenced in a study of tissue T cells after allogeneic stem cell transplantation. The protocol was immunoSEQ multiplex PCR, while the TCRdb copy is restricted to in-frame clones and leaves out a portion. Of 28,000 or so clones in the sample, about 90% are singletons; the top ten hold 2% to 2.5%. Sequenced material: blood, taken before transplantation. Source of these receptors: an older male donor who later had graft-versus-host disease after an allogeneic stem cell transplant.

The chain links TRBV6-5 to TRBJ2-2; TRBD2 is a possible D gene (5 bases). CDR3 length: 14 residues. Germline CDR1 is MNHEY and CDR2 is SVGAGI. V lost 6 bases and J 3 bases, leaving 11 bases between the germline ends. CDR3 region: CASRSMGDTGELFF. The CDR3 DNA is TGTGCCAGCAGAAGCATGGGAGACACCGGGGAGCTGTTTTTT.

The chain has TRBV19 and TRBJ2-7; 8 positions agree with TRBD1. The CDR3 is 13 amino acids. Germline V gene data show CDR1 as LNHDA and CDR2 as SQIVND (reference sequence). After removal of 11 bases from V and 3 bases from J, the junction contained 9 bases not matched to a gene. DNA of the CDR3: TGTGCCTCCCGCCCAGGGGGCGTCTACGAGCAGTACTTC. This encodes CASRPGGVYEQYF.

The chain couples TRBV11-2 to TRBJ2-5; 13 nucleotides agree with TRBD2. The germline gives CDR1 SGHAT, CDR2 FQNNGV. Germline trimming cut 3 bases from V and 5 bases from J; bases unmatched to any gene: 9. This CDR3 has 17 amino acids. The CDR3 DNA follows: TGTGCCAGCAGCTTCCCCGGGACTAGCGGGATGAGGGAGACCCAGTACTTC. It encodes CASSFPGTSGMRETQYF.

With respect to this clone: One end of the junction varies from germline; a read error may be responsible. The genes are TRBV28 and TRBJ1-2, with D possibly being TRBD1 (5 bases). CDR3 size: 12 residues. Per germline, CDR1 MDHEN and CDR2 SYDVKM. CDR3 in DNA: TGTGCCAGCAGTTTCTCAGGGTACGGGCCCGACTTC. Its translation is CASSFSGYGPDF.